This T cell receptor beta chain emerged from a study of blood T cell repertoires in COVID-19. TCRdb's copy holds only in-frame clones and misses some; the assay was immunoSEQ multiplex PCR. The top ten hold roughly 4.5% of the sample, which has fewer than 150,000 clones, around 85% seen once. This CDR3 contains 13 residues. The V and J ends lost 3 bases and 4 bases respectively, with 8 bases between them. CDR1 and CDR2 (germline): SGHTS, YDEGEE. The TCR sequence derives from a human donor in a cohort sampled during active COVID-19. The specimen sequenced was peripheral blood. The V call is TRBV5-8, the J call TRBJ1-5, with D hard to call. CDR3 coding DNA: TGTGCCAGCAGCTGGAGCGGTAATCAGCCCCAGCATTTT. Encoded protein: CASSWSGNQPQHF.